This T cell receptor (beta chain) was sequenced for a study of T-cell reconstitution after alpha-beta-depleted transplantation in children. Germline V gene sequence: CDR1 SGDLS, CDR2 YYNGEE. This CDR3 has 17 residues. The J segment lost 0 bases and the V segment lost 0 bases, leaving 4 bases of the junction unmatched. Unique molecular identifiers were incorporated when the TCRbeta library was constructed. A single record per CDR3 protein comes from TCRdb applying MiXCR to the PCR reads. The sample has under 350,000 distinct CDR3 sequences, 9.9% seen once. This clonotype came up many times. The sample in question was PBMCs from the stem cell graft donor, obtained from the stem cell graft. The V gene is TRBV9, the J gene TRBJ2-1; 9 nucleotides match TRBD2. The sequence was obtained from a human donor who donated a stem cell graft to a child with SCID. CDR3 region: CASSVGVAGASYNEQFF. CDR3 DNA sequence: TGTGCCAGCAGCGTAGGGGTAGCGGGGGCCTCCTACAATGAGCAGTTCTTC.